This TCR beta chain was recovered during a study of CD8+CD57+ T cells in acquired aplastic anemia. The sample holds a few counts of this clonotype. TCR beta VDJ and CDR3 profiling used genomic DNA as template. TCRdb analysed the reads with MiXCR anew, one entry per CDR3 protein. Among about 58,000 distinct CDR3 sequences listed, roughly three fifths were seen once. In patients chosen for sequencing, flow cytometry had shown CD8+CD57+ cell expansion. V was pared by 0 bases and J by 6 bases, with 4 bases between. The CDR3 consists of 12 residues. Looked up from germline, CDR1 is SGHTA and CDR2 is FQGNSA.

The genes are TRBV7-2 and TRBJ2-3; no clear D gene. The receptor's source is a human donor with aplastic anemia. The sequenced sample was sorted CD4+, CD8+, or CD8+CD57+ T cells (not recorded which) from PBMCs. The CDR3 DNA reads TGTGCCAGCAGCTTAGCTGCGGATACGCAGTATTTT. This sequence encodes CASSLAADTQYF.